This T cell receptor (beta chain) comes out of a study of T cell responses to AZD1222 COVID-19 vaccine. Overall study context: Both about-4-week and about-12-week second-dose recipients were combined. The study, taken as a whole, reports: Unmutated regions of variants are reportedly targeted by nearly half of spike-specific TCRs. Scientists sampled the repertoires only once the peak T cell response had passed. Clonal diversity may have been underestimated, and the donors were mostly white British, with more females than males.

This clone was recorded only once. Its antigen remains unidentified. Profiled with immunoSEQ multiplex PCR; TCRdb holds only in-frame clones, not every one. Among 70,000 to 90,000 clones, roughly 90% were seen once, and the ten largest hold approximately 3%. The material was peripheral blood, obtained on day 0 of AZD1222 vaccination. This TCR was sampled from an adult in good health.

The CDR3 bases are TGTGCCAGCAGTTCAGGGGGCTCTGGGGCCAACGTCCTGACTTTC. It yields the protein CASSSGGSGANVLTF. This chain uses TRBV28 with TRBJ2-6; 7 positions agree with TRBD1. With 4 bases clipped from V and 0 bases from J, the junction kept 0 bases outside the gene matches. Germline loops: CDR1 MDHEN, CDR2 SYDVKM. The CDR3 contains 15 residues. Full variable domain (rest looked up from reference TRBV28 and TRBJ2-6): DVKVTQSSRYLVKRTGEKVFLECVQDMDHENMFWYRQDPGLGLRLIYFSYDVKMKEKGDIPEGYSVSREKKERFSLILESASTNQTSMYLCASSSGGSGANVLTFGAGSRLTVL.